A selection of T cell receptor beta chains follows, all from one sample in a study of T cell responses to AZD1222 COVID-19 vaccine. Measured with immunoSEQ multiplex PCR; TCRdb has only the in-frame clones, and not every one. The data show 100,000 to 150,000 clones, more than 70% seen once. Sequenced material: peripheral blood, taken on day 0 of AZD1222 vaccination. These receptors were taken from an adult in good health. CDR3s include the opening cysteine and the closing phenylalanine or tryptophan.

TRBV19	CASVGRTASYGYTF
TRBV10-3	CATRQGVFGYTF
TRBV7-2	CASSFYTSGEQFF
TRBV18	CASSPPTVNYGYTF
TRBV27	CASSLHWGQQNTGELFF
TRBV3-1/TRBV3-2	CASTSQGHEQYF
TRBV18	CASQAYNEQFF
TRBV19	CASSIGQGASPLHF
TRBV21-1	CASSKDLGYRAANTEAFF
TRBV29-1	CSAGTGVQETQYF
TRBV20-1	CSASVAQGPGTEAFF
TRBV15	CATSRDIRGQPQHF
TRBV5-1	CASSLVSDTYEQYF
TRBV6-2/TRBV6-3	CASSPPGQIYGYTF
TRBV6-4	CASSGTGGTGELFF
TRBV7-2	CASTWSSGYQETQYF
TRBV28	CASSLLGTQPQHF
TRBV6-6	CASSYDRGKQYF
TRBV5-5	CASSSTGENIQYF
TRBV7-2	CASSPDRVWVTQYF
TRBV7-6	CASSLSGELFF
TRBV19	CASSIVEGAGSNTEAFF
TRBV4-3	CASSQQINRERYYGYTF
TRBV28	CASTPLGERNEQFF
TRBV7-4	CASSPEPGQQEKLFF
TRBV2	CASLRTGGSETQYF
TRBV28	CASSLPGENYGYTF
TRBV7-2	CASSLDWGFPEAFF
TRBV7-2	CASSSGQGETGELFF
TRBV10-3	CAISESPQSDSPLHF